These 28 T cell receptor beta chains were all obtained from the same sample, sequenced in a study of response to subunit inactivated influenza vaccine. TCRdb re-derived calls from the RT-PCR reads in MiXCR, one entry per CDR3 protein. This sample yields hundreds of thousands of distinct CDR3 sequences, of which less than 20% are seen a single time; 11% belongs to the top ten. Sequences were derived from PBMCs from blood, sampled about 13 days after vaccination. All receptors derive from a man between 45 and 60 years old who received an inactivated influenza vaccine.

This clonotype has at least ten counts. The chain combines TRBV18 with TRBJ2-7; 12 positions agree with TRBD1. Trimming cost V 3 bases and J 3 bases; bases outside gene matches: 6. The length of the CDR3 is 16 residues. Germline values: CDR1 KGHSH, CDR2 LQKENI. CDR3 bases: TGTGCCAGCTCACCGCGAGGGACAGGGGGCTTCTACGAGCAGTACTTC. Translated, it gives CASSPRGTGGFYEQYF. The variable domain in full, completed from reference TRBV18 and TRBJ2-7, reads NAGVMQNPRHLVRRRGQEARLRCSPMKGHSHVYWYRQLPEEGLKFMVYLQKENIIDESGMPKERFSAEFPKEGPSILRIQQVVRGDSAAYFCASSPRGTGGFYEQYFGPGTRLTVT.

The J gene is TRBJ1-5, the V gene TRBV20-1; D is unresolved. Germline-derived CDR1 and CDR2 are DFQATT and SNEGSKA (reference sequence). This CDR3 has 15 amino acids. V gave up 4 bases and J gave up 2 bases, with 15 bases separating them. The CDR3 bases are TGCAGTGCTAACACTGGCCTGGCGGGCAATCAGCCCCAGCATTTT. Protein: CSANTGLAGNQPQHF.

CDR3 loop: CAISEGGRTQYF. The CDR3 bases are TGTGCCATCAGTGAGGGAGGACGGACGCAGTATTTT. The chain has TRBV10-3 and TRBJ2-3; perhaps TRBD2 as D (5 bases). CDR1 and CDR2 (germline): ENHRY, SYGVKD. The CDR3 runs to 12 residues. Trimming removed 2 bases from V and 9 bases from J, with 9 bases in between.

The CDR3 DNA reads as TGTGCCAGCAGTTATACGGCGGGAGTGACAGATACGCAGTATTTT. Translated, it gives CASSYTAGVTDTQYF. The chain has TRBV6-5 and TRBJ2-3, with 7 bases aligning to TRBD2. The CDR3 is 15 amino acids. Unmatched junction bases numbered 6, after V lost 3 bases and J lost 3 bases. In germline, CDR1 is MNHEY, CDR2 SVGAGI.

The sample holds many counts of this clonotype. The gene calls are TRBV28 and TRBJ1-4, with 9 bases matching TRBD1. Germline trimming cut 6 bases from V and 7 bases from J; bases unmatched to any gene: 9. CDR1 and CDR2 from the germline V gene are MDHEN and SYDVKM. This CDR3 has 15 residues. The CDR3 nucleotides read TGTGCCAGCAGGGGACTCGGGACAGGGAGTGAAAAACTGTTTTTT. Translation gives CASRGLGTGSEKLFF.

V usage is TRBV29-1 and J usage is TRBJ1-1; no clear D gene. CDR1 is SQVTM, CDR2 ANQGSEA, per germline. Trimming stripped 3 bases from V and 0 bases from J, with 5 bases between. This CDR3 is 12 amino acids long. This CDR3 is CSVDELNTEAFF. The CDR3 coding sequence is TGCAGCGTTGATGAATTGAACACTGAAGCTTTCTTT.

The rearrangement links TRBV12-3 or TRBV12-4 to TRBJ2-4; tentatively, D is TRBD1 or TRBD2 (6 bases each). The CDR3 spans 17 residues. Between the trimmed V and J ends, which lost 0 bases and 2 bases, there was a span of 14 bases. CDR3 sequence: CASSLASGARTKNIQYF. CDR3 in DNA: TGTGCCAGCAGTTTAGCGTCGGGGGCTAGGACCAAAAACATTCAGTACTTC.

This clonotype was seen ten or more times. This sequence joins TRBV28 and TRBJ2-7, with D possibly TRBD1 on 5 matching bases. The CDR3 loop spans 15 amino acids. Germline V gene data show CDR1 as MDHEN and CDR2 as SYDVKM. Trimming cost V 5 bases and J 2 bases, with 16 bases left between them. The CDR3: CASSTQGDGPYEQYF. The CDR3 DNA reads TGTGCCAGCAGTACCCAGGGTGACGGCCCCTACGAGCAGTACTTC.

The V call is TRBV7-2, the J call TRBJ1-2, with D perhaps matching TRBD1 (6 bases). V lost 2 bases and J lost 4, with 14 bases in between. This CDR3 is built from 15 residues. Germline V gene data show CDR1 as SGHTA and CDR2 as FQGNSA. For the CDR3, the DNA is TGTGCCAGCAGCTTATCCGGGACACCCGGCTATGGCTACACCTTC. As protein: CASSLSGTPGYGYTF.

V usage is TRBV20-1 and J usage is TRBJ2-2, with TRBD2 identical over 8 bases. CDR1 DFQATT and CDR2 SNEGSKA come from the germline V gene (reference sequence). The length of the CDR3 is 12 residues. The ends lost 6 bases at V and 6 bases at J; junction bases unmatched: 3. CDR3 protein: CSARGGPGELFF. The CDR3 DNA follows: TGCAGTGCCCGGGGGGGGCCCGGGGAGCTGTTTTTT.

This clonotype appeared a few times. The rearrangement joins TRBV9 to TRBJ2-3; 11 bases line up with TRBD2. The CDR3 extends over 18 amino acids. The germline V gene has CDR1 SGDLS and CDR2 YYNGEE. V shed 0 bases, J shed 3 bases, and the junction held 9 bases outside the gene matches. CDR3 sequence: CASSVAPSGRSGTDTQYF. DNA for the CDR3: TGTGCCAGCAGCGTAGCTCCTAGCGGGAGGTCAGGAACAGATACGCAGTATTTT.

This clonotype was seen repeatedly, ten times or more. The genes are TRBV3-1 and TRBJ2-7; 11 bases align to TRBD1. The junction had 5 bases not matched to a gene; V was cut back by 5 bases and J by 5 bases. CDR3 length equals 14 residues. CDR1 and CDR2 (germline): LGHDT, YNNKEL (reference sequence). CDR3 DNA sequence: TGTGCCAGCAGCTCAGGACAGGGGGCCGACGAGCAGTACTTC. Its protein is CASSSGQGADEQYF.

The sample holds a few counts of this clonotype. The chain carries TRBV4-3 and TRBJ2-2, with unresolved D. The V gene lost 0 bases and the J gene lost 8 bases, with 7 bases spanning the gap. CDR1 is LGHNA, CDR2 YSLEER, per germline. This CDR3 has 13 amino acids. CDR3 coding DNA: TGCGCCAGCAGCCAAGATTATTGGGGGGAGCTGTTTTTT. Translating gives CASSQDYWGELFF.

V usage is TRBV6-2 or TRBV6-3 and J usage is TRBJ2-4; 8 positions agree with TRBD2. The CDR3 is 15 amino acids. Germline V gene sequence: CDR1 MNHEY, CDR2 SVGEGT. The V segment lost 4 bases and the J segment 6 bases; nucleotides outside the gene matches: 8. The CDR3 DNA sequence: TGTGCCAGCAGTTCCCAAGCAAGCGGGAGAAACATTCAGTACTTC. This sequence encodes CASSSQASGRNIQYF.

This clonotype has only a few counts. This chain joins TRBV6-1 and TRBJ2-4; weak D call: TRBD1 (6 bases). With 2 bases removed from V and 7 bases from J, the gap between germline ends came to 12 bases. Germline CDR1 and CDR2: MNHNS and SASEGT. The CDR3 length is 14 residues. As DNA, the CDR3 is TGTGCCAGCAGTGAACCGGGACAAACGAACATTCAGTACTTC. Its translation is CASSEPGQTNIQYF.

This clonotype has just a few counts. Here the CDR3 reads CASSYPRERSYTDTQYF. CDR3 nucleotide sequence: TGTGCCAGCAGTTACCCACGGGAAAGGTCTTACACAGATACGCAGTATTTT. The chain carries TRBV6-2 or TRBV6-3 and TRBJ2-3, with D possibly TRBD2 on 5 matching bases. Germline CDR1 is MNHEY and CDR2 is SVGEGT. The CDR3 is 17 residues long. Trimming pared 2 bases from V and 2 bases from J, leaving 17 bases between.

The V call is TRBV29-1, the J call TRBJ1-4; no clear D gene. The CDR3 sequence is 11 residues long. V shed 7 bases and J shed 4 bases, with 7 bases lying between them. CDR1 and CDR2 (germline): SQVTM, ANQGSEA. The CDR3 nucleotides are TGCAGCGGAGGGATTAATGAAAAACTGTTTTTT. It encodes CSGGINEKLFF.

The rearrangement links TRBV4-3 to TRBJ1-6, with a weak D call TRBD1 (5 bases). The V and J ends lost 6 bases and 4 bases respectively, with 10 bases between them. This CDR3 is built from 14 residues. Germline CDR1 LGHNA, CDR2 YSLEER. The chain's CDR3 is CASSQTDYNSPLHF. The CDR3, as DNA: TGCGCCAGCAGTCAGACAGATTATAATTCACCCCTCCACTTT.

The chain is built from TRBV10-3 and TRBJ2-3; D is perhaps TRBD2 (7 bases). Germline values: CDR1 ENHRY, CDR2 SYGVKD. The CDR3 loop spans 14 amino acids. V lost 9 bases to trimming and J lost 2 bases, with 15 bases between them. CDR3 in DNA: TGTGCCATTGACGCGGGGGCCGACACAGATACGCAGTATTTT. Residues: CAIDAGADTDTQYF.

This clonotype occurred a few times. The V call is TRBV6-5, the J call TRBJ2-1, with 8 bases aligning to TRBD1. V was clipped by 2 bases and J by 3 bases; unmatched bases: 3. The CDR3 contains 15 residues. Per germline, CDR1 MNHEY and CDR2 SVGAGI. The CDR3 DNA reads TGTGCCAGCAGTTACAGGACAGGGTACTACAATGAGCAGTTCTTC. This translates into CASSYRTGYYNEQFF.

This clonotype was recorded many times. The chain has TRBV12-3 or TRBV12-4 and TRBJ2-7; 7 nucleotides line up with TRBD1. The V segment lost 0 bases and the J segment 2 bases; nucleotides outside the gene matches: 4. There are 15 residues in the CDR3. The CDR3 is CASSLALGQTYEQYF. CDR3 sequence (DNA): TGTGCCAGCAGTTTAGCGCTGGGACAGACCTACGAGCAGTACTTC.

The CDR3 DNA follows: TGTGCCAGCAGCAAAGCAGGGACTAGGTTCACACACGAGCAGTACTTC. This sequence encodes CASSKAGTRFTHEQYF. J is TRBJ2-7 and V is TRBV21-1; the DNA was not used to check the table's D call, TRBD2. TRBV21-1 is a pseudogene locus. This CDR3 spans 16 amino acids.

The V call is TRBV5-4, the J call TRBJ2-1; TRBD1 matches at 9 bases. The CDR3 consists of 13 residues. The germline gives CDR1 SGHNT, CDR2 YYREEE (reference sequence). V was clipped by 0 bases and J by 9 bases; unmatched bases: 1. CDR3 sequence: CASSLGQGVEQFF. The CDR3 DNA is TGTGCCAGCAGCTTGGGACAGGGGGTTGAGCAGTTCTTC.

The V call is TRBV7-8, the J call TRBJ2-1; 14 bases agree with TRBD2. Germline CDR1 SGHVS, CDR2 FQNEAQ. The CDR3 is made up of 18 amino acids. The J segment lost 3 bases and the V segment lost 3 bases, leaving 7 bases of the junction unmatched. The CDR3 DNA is TGTGCCAGCAGCTTGCGGACTAGCGGGGGGTCAAGCTACAATGAGCAGTTCTTC. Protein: CASSLRTSGGSSYNEQFF.

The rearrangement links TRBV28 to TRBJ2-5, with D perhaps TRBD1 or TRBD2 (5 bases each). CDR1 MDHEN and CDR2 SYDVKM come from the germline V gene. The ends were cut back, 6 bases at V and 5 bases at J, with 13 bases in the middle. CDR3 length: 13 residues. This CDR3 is CASSHGTRETQYF. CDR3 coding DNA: TGTGCCAGCAGCCACGGGACCCGGGAGACCCAGTACTTC.

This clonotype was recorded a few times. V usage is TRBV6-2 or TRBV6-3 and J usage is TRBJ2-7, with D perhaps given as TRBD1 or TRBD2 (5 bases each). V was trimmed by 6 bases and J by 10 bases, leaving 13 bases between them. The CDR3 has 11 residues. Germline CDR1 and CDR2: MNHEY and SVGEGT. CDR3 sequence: CASSRIGAQYF. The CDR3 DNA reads TGTGCCAGCAGCCGGATCGGGGCCCAGTACTTC.

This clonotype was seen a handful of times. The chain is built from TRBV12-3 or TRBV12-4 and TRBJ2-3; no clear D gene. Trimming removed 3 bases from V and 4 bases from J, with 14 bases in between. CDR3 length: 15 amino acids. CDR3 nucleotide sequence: TGTGCCAGCAGTTTCGTAGGCATGGGCGCAGATACGCAGTATTTT. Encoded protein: CASSFVGMGADTQYF.

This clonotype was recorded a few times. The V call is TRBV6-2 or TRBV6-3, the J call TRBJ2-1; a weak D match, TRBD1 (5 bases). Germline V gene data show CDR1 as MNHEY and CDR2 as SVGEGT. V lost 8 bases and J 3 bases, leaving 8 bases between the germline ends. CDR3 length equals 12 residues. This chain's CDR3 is CASGHSYNEQFF. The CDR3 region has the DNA TGTGCCAGCGGACACAGCTACAATGAGCAGTTCTTC.